The 15 T cell receptor beta chains below were found in one sample sequenced in a study of T cell responses to AZD1222 COVID-19 vaccine. Sequencing used immunoSEQ multiplex PCR; TCRdb keeps in-frame clones, though not all of them. The sample comprises roughly 160,000 clones, 88% of which are singletons, and approximately 5.7% rests with the top ten. The sample here was peripheral blood, taken on day 0 of AZD1222 vaccination. The receptor source for this set is an adult in good health.

The chain is built from TRBV4-2 and TRBJ1-1, with 8 bases lining up with TRBD1. This CDR3 is 14 amino acids long. After removal of 4 bases from V and 1 base from J, the junction contained 2 bases not matched to a gene. In germline, CDR1 is LGHNA, CDR2 YNFKEQ. CDR3 amino acids: CASSRGTGNTEAFF. The CDR3 DNA reads TGTGCCAGCAGCCGCGGGACAGGGAACACTGAAGCTTTCTTT.

This chain uses TRBV28 with TRBJ2-7; TRBD2 agrees at 9 bases. Looked up from germline, CDR1 is MDHEN and CDR2 is SYDVKM. The CDR3 contains 15 residues. V shed 5 bases, J shed 0 bases, and the junction held 5 bases outside the gene matches. The DNA of the CDR3 is TGTGCCAGCAGTGAACTAGCGGGTAGCTCCTACGAGCAGTACTTC. The encoded protein is CASSELAGSSYEQYF.

The chain employs TRBV5-4 and TRBJ2-5, with 8 bases matching TRBD2. V trimming: 0 bases; J trimming: 4 bases; junction bases outside the gene matches: 11. Germline assignment: CDR1 SGHNT and CDR2 YYREEE (reference sequence). The CDR3 has 17 amino acids. In nucleotides, the CDR3 is TGTGCCAGCAGCTTGGGGGTAGCGGGGTTTTTGGTAGAGACCCAGTACTTC. The encoded protein is CASSLGVAGFLVETQYF.

The rearrangement joins TRBV6-5 to TRBJ1-1; 7 bases line up with TRBD1. Germline lookup yields CDR1 MNHEY and CDR2 SVGAGI. This CDR3 contains 13 residues. V shed 2 bases, J shed 5 bases, and the junction held 2 bases outside the gene matches. CDR3 loop: CASSYQGGTEAFF. The CDR3 region has the DNA TGTGCCAGCAGTTACCAGGGGGGGACTGAAGCTTTCTTT.

The J gene is TRBJ2-7, the V gene TRBV11-1; a weak D match, TRBD2 (7 bases). The CDR3 contains 16 residues. CDR1 is SGHAT and CDR2 is FQDESV in the germline V gene (reference sequence). V lost 1 base and J 0 bases, leaving 13 bases between the germline ends. The CDR3 protein is CASSLGGGLISYEQYF. The CDR3 bases are TGTGCCAGCAGCTTAGGCGGGGGCTTGATCTCCTACGAGCAGTACTTC.

With respect to this clone: At the DNA level, this CDR3 is encoded by other sequences in the same sample as well. The genes are TRBV12-3 or TRBV12-4 and TRBJ1-1; possibly TRBD1 for D (6 bases). V was clipped by 0 bases and J by 4 bases, with 6 bases between them. The CDR3 contains 13 residues. The CDR3 coding sequence is TGTGCCAGCAGTTTAGCCAGGGGCACTGAAGCTTTCTTT. This sequence encodes CASSLARGTEAFF.

V usage is TRBV30 and J usage is TRBJ2-3; no firm D call. The germline V and J ends were trimmed by 5 bases and 0 bases, with 9 bases remaining between them. This CDR3 has 13 residues. Germline lookup yields CDR1 GTSNPN and CDR2 SVGIG (reference sequence). In nucleotides, the CDR3 is TGTGCCTGGGGTGGAGCTAGCACAGATACGCAGTATTTT. Translating it yields CAWGGASTDTQYF.

J is TRBJ2-2 and V is TRBV30; D uncertain. Per germline, CDR1 GTSNPN and CDR2 SVGIG (reference sequence). With 4 bases removed from V and 0 bases from J, the gap between germline ends came to 6 bases. This CDR3 region has 13 residues. CDR3 residues: CAWNPSNTGELFF. Here the CDR3 DNA reads TGTGCCTGGAACCCCTCGAACACCGGGGAGCTGTTTTTT.

This CDR3 is CASRKHGMNTEAFF. The CDR3 DNA reads as TGTGCCAGTAGGAAACACGGAATGAACACTGAAGCTTTCTTT. The rearrangement joins TRBV19 to TRBJ1-1; D gene ambiguous. CDR1 and CDR2 (germline): LNHDA, SQIVND (reference sequence). This CDR3 has 14 amino acids. The V and J ends lost 6 bases and 0 bases respectively, with 11 bases between them.

The chain couples TRBV6-5 to TRBJ1-5; D call uncertain. V dropped 5 bases and J dropped 1 base, with 6 bases sitting between them. Germline lookup yields CDR1 MNHEY and CDR2 SVGAGI. The CDR3 totals 13 residues. The CDR3 loop reads CASSSLSNQPQHF. Written as DNA, the CDR3 is TGTGCCAGCAGTAGCCTAAGCAATCAGCCCCAGCATTTT.

V usage is TRBV10-3 and J usage is TRBJ1-2, with D possibly TRBD1 on 6 matching bases. This CDR3 contains 14 residues. V dropped 6 bases and J dropped 0 bases, with 11 bases sitting between them. Germline loops: CDR1 ENHRY, CDR2 SYGVKD. This CDR3 reads CAISKTGSNYGYTF. CDR3 DNA: TGTGCCATCAGCAAGACAGGATCTAACTATGGCTACACCTTC.

In DNA form, the CDR3 reads TGCGCCAGCAGCCAAGCCGGGACAGACACCGGGGAGCTGTTTTTT. Translating it yields CASSQAGTDTGELFF. The chain employs TRBV4-1 and TRBJ2-2, with 7 bases matching TRBD1. With V trimmed by 1 base and J by 3 bases, 2 bases remained unmatched. CDR3 length: 15 residues. Germline loops: CDR1 MGHRA, CDR2 YSYEKL.

The CDR3 here is CASSQGGSRAYEQYF. CDR3 nucleotide sequence: TGTGCCAGCAGCCAGGGTGGATCGCGGGCCTACGAGCAGTACTTC. This chain uses TRBV28 with TRBJ2-7; D may match TRBD1 or TRBD2 (5 bases each). Germline lookup yields CDR1 MDHEN and CDR2 SYDVKM. The CDR3 consists of 15 residues. V lost 6 bases and J 2 bases, leaving 17 bases between the germline ends.

This chain links TRBV7-2 with TRBJ1-5, with a weak D call TRBD1 (6 bases). V was clipped by 2 bases and J by 2 bases, with 16 bases between them. CDR1 is SGHTA and CDR2 is FQGNSA in the germline V gene. CDR3 size: 17 residues. Here the CDR3 reads CASSLLLTGMGNQPQHF. CDR3 DNA sequence: TGTGCCAGCAGCTTATTACTCACAGGGATGGGCAATCAGCCCCAGCATTTT.

This clone is a singleton in its sample. V is TRBV14 and J is TRBJ2-4; D call uncertain. V was trimmed by 1 base and J by 3 bases, leaving 16 bases between them. Looked up from germline, CDR1 is SGHDN and CDR2 is FVKESK. The CDR3 sequence is 17 residues long. In nucleotides, the CDR3 is TGTGCCAGCAGCCAAGGTTACGGGCGATGGGTCAAAAACATTCAGTACTTC. It yields the protein CASSQGYGRWVKNIQYF.